The 24 T cell receptor beta chains below all came from one sample that was sequenced in a study of blood T cell repertoires in COVID-19. Clones were read by immunoSEQ multiplex PCR, and TCRdb kept only the in-frame ones, dropping some. The data hold 150,000 to 200,000 clones, with approximately 80% observed a single time. The sample comprised PBMCs or T cells enriched from blood (not recorded which). The source of these receptors is a man in his fifties or sixties who had recovered from COVID-19.

The chain joins TRBV29-1 to TRBJ1-2, with a weak D call TRBD1 (5 bases). The CDR3 has 11 amino acids. Trimming removed 4 bases at V and 6 bases at J, with 9 bases between. Germline CDR1 and CDR2: SQVTM and ANQGSEA. The CDR3 spells CSVVGQNGYTF. In DNA form, the CDR3 reads TGCAGCGTTGTGGGGCAGAATGGCTACACCTTC.

This clone was observed a handful of times. The V and J genes are TRBV9 and TRBJ1-5, with a weak D call TRBD1 (6 bases). V lost 1 base to trimming and J lost 3 bases, with 14 bases between them. Germline CDR1 and CDR2: SGDLS and YYNGEE. The CDR3 is 16 residues long. The CDR3 DNA is TGTGCCAGCAGCGTAATCCTACGACAGGACAATCAGCCCCAGCATTTT. As protein: CASSVILRQDNQPQHF.

This sequence joins TRBV7-3 and TRBJ2-3, with 8 bases matching TRBD2. The CDR3 consists of 15 residues. J lost 3 bases, V lost 5 bases, and 7 bases had no gene match. CDR1 SGHTA and CDR2 FQGTGA come from the germline V gene. CDR3 protein: CASSPKAGDTDTQYF. CDR3 DNA sequence: TGTGCCAGCAGCCCAAAAGCGGGAGATACAGATACGCAGTATTTT.

This chain connects TRBV7-2 to TRBJ2-3; 8 nucleotides agree with TRBD2. From germline, CDR1 is SGHTA and CDR2 FQGNSA. V trimming: 5 bases; J trimming: 2 bases; junction bases outside the gene matches: 12. This CDR3 spans 17 amino acids. This CDR3 is CASSLGAGGSFTDTQYF. The CDR3 DNA follows: TGTGCCAGCAGCCTCGGGGCGGGGGGATCATTCACAGATACGCAGTATTTT.

The V call is TRBV2, the J call TRBJ2-3; 8 bases are shared with TRBD1. CDR3 length: 17 residues. V trimming: 6 bases; J trimming: 0 bases; junction bases outside the gene matches: 11. Looked up from germline, CDR1 is SNHLY and CDR2 is FYNNEI. CDR3 nucleotide sequence: TGTGCCAGCAGAAGGACAGGGCGTTTCTCAAGCACAGATACGCAGTATTTT. Protein product: CASRRTGRFSSTDTQYF.

This chain uses TRBV3-1 (or the pseudogene TRBV3-2) with TRBJ1-4; TRBD1 aligns across 8 bases. V gave up 5 bases and J gave up 8 bases; unmatched junction bases: 10. The germline CDR1 and CDR2 sequences are LGHDT and YNNKEL (reference sequence). The length of the CDR3 is 15 residues. The CDR3 DNA follows: TGTGCCAGCAGCTACTATACAGGGGGACGGGAAAAACTGTTTTTT. Amino acid sequence: CASSYYTGGREKLFF.

The DNA for the CDR3 is TGTGCCAGCAGCCAAGAGTGGTCTAGCGGGGGGGCGCGGACCGGGGAGCTGTTTTTT. Translating gives CASSQEWSSGGARTGELFF. The chain is built from TRBV3-1 (or the pseudogene TRBV3-2) and TRBJ2-2; 12 bases are shared with TRBD2. The CDR3 is 19 residues long. The V gene end was trimmed by 0 bases and the J gene end by 5 bases; junction bases not matched to a gene: 10. The germline gives CDR1 LGHDT, CDR2 YNNKEL (reference sequence).

The chain has TRBV7-2 and TRBJ2-5, with 12 bases that match TRBD2. J gave up 5 bases and V 4 bases, and 2 bases lay outside the gene matches. Germline CDR1 SGHTA, CDR2 FQGNSA. This CDR3 is 14 amino acids long. CDR3 sequence reads: CASSSGLAGETQYF. CDR3 in DNA: TGTGCCAGCAGCTCCGGACTAGCGGGGGAGACCCAGTACTTC.

The V gene is TRBV7-9, the J gene TRBJ1-2; 8 nucleotides agree with TRBD1. The CDR3 consists of 13 residues. Germline lookup yields CDR1 SEHNR and CDR2 FQNEAQ (reference sequence). Trimming took 3 bases from V and 3 from J; bases not matched to a gene: 0. The chain's CDR3 is CASSLDRDYGYTF. CDR3 DNA: TGTGCCAGCAGCTTGGACAGGGACTATGGCTACACCTTC.

V gene TRBV30 combines with J gene TRBJ2-5, with 8 positions matching TRBD2. The CDR3 sequence is 15 residues long. Losses at the gene ends were 5 bases for V and 1 base for J; bases not matched to a gene: 9. Germline lookup yields CDR1 GTSNPN and CDR2 SVGIG (reference sequence). The CDR3 reads CAWPWGGGCQETQYF. For the CDR3, the DNA is TGTGCCTGGCCGTGGGGCGGGGGGTGCCAAGAGACCCAGTACTTC.

The rearrangement links TRBV28 to TRBJ2-1; 13 bases are shared with TRBD2. Germline CDR1 MDHEN, CDR2 SYDVKM. V was clipped by 10 bases and J by 4 bases; unmatched bases: 7. The CDR3 runs to 15 residues. The CDR3 region has the DNA TGTGCCACCGAGACTAGCGGGGGGTCTTACAATGAGCAGTTCTTC. Protein product: CATETSGGSYNEQFF.

The rearrangement uses TRBV19 and TRBJ2-7; the D is unclear. CDR1 LNHDA and CDR2 SQIVND come from the germline V gene (reference sequence). Deletions cut 1 base from V and 3 bases from J, with 13 bases between. The CDR3 length is 15 residues. The CDR3 protein is CASSIAPGFGYEQYF. CDR3 bases: TGTGCCAGTAGTATAGCTCCGGGTTTCGGCTACGAGCAGTACTTC.

Only a few counts were recorded for this clone. The V call is TRBV2, the J call TRBJ1-5, with a weak D call TRBD1 (6 bases). The germline V gene encodes CDR1 SNHLY and CDR2 FYNNEI. V was pared by 4 bases and J by 3 bases, with 10 bases between. This CDR3 region has 14 residues. CDR3 DNA: TGTGCCAGCAGTGGGACAGCAGACAATCAGCCCCAGCATTTT. Its protein product is CASSGTADNQPQHF.

This clone was seen a handful of times. The chain is built from TRBV10-3 and TRBJ2-7; D perhaps matches TRBD1 (6 bases). V lost 10 bases, J lost 6 bases, and 16 bases lay in between. The CDR3 length is 12 residues. CDR1 ENHRY and CDR2 SYGVKD come from the germline V gene. CDR3 amino acids: CATAPLRGEQYF. CDR3 DNA sequence: TGTGCCACGGCTCCACTCAGGGGCGAGCAGTACTTC.

This clone was seen a handful of times. For the CDR3, the DNA is TGTGCCTGGAGTGGGCAGCGGGGGGGTCAGCAGTTCTTC. This encodes CAWSGQRGGQQFF. The chain uses TRBV30 and TRBJ2-1, with 10 bases that match TRBD2. CDR3 length: 13 residues. V lost 1 base and J lost 11; bases outside the gene matches: 5. Germline V lookup: CDR1 GTSNPN, CDR2 SVGIG (reference sequence). Combining the CDR3 with reference TRBV30 and TRBJ2-1 gives the whole variable domain SQTIHQWPATLVQPVGSPLSLECTVEGTSNPNLYWYRQAAGRGLQLLFYSVGIGQISSEVPQNLSASRPQDRQFILSSKKLLLSDSGFYLCAWSGQRGGQQFFGPGTRLTVL.

This clone was seen just once. The chain recombines TRBV30 with TRBJ2-7; maybe TRBD1 (6 bases). The germline CDR1 and CDR2 sequences are GTSNPN and SVGIG (reference sequence). The V end lost 0 bases, the J end lost 0 bases, and 18 bases lay between the germline ends. The length of the CDR3 is 17 residues. The CDR3 DNA follows: TGTGCCTGGAGTGTACAGGGCAAGTCCTCAGACTCCTACGAGCAGTACTTC. It yields the protein CAWSVQGKSSDSYEQYF.

Points on this clone: Other nucleotide sequences in the sample specify the same CDR3. This CDR3 reads CSARGGETQYF. The CDR3 DNA reads TGCAGTGCTAGAGGAGGGGAGACCCAGTACTTC. V is TRBV20-1 and J is TRBJ2-5; a weak D match, TRBD2 (5 bases). Germline loops: CDR1 DFQATT, CDR2 SNEGSKA (reference sequence). Deletions cut 1 base from V and 5 bases from J, with 5 bases between. CDR3 length equals 11 residues.

The J gene is TRBJ2-7, the V gene TRBV5-5; 8 bases line up with TRBD1. V shed 0 bases and J 4 bases; nucleotides not matched to a gene: 9. Germline CDR1 and CDR2: SGHKS and YYEKEE (reference sequence). This CDR3 has 16 amino acids. The chain's CDR3 is CASSLAGSGGFYEQYF. In DNA, the CDR3 is TGTGCCAGCAGCTTGGCCGGGTCAGGGGGCTTTTACGAGCAGTACTTC.

V and J are TRBV9 and TRBJ1-3; D may be TRBD1 (6 bases). The V and J ends lost 3 bases and 2 bases respectively, with 15 bases between them. CDR1 and CDR2 (germline): SGDLS, YYNGEE. The CDR3 sequence is 16 residues long. In DNA form, the CDR3 reads TGTGCCAGCAGCGGTAACAGGGACTACCCTGGAAACACCATATATTTT. Protein: CASSGNRDYPGNTIYF. Complete variable domain (other parts from reference TRBV9 and TRBJ1-3): DSGVTQTPKHLITATGQRVTLRCSPRSGDLSVYWYQQSLDQGLQFLIQYYNGEERAKGNILERFSAQQFPDLHSELNLSSLELGDSALYFCASSGNRDYPGNTIYFGEGSWLTVV.

The chain combines TRBV4-2 with TRBJ2-5, with D tentatively TRBD1 (7 bases). This CDR3 has 14 amino acids. Trimming took off 4 bases at V and 2 bases at J, with 11 bases between the two ends. The germline V gene has CDR1 LGHNA and CDR2 YNFKEQ. CDR3 sequence reads: CASSPRGRQETQYF. CDR3 DNA: TGTGCCAGCAGCCCCAGGGGGAGGCAAGAGACCCAGTACTTC.

The V and J genes are TRBV7-2 and TRBJ1-2, with 7 bases lining up with TRBD1. The J segment lost 1 base and the V segment lost 2 bases, leaving 4 bases of the junction unmatched. Germline V gives CDR1 SGHTA, CDR2 FQGNSA. This CDR3 comprises 15 residues. CDR3 residues: CASSLSTGNNYGYTF. The CDR3 region has the DNA TGTGCCAGCAGCTTATCGACAGGGAATAACTATGGCTACACCTTC.

V and J are TRBV4-1 and TRBJ1-5, with D maybe TRBD1 (6 bases). The CDR3 sequence is 19 residues long. Per germline, CDR1 MGHRA and CDR2 YSYEKL. Trimming stripped 3 bases from V and 1 base from J, with 22 bases between. CDR3 in amino acids: CASSHALVTGSSSNQPQHF. The CDR3, as DNA: TGCGCCAGCAGCCATGCTTTGGTAACAGGGAGTTCGAGCAATCAGCCCCAGCATTTT.

The V gene is TRBV6-5, the J gene TRBJ1-3; no clear D. CDR3 size: 14 residues. V lost 9 bases and J lost 1, with 13 bases in between. The V gene's germline CDR1 is MNHEY and CDR2 SVGAGI. CDR3 DNA sequence: TGTGCCAGTACAGCGGGGAGATCTGGAAACACCATATATTTT. This translates into CASTAGRSGNTIYF.

The chain carries TRBV4-3 and TRBJ2-5; 7 positions agree with TRBD1. V lost 1 base, J lost 2 bases, and 4 bases stayed unmatched. CDR1 and CDR2 (germline): LGHNA, YSLEER. CDR3 length: 15 residues. The CDR3 sequence: CASSQGGRGQETQYF. For the CDR3, the DNA is TGCGCCAGCAGCCAAGGGGGCAGGGGGCAAGAGACCCAGTACTTC.